This entry lists 30 T cell receptor beta chains sequenced from one sample in a study of cytomegalovirus exposure and HLA in healthy donors. TCRdb keeps only in-frame clones here, not all; method: immunoSEQ multiplex PCR. The sample carries over 200,000 clones, almost 90% recorded once. Sequencing was done on a sample of PBMCs. These receptors originate from a woman between 18 and 29 years old in good health and CMV-seronegative.

The V call is TRBV28, the J call TRBJ2-7; 10 bases agree with TRBD2. Germline V gene sequence: CDR1 MDHEN, CDR2 SYDVKM. The CDR3 has 16 residues. J gave up 2 bases and V 5 bases, and 9 bases lay outside the gene matches. CDR3 sequence: CASSPIAGGSPYEQYF. The CDR3 region has the DNA TGTGCCAGCAGTCCTATAGCGGGAGGTTCACCCTACGAGCAGTACTTC.

The CDR3 loop is CASSLGGGGNTEAFF. CDR3 coding DNA: TGTGCCAGCAGCCTCGGGGGCGGGGGTAACACTGAAGCTTTCTTT. This chain uses TRBV7-2 with TRBJ1-1; D might be TRBD1 (6 bases). CDR1 and CDR2 (germline): SGHTA, FQGNSA. Trimming took off 5 bases at V and 2 bases at J, with 15 bases between the two ends. The CDR3 sequence is 15 residues long.

The J gene is TRBJ2-7, the V gene TRBV19; 9 bases line up with TRBD1. CDR1 is LNHDA, CDR2 SQIVND, per germline (reference sequence). J was trimmed by 6 bases and V by 3 bases; bases with no gene match: 15. There are 17 residues in the CDR3. The chain's CDR3 is CASSMVGQGKSYAEQYF. The CDR3 bases are TGTGCCAGTAGTATGGTGGGACAGGGTAAATCTTACGCCGAGCAGTACTTC.

The chain carries TRBV10-1 and TRBJ2-5; 13 bases line up with TRBD2. The V gene's germline CDR1 is WNHNN and CDR2 SYGVQD (reference sequence). Unmatched junction bases numbered 7, after V lost 3 bases and J lost 3 bases. This CDR3 has 17 residues. This chain's CDR3 is CASSDRITSGGEETQYF. The DNA for the CDR3 is TGCGCCAGCAGTGACCGAATCACTAGCGGGGGGGAAGAGACCCAGTACTTC.

This clone was seen a handful of times. The chain is built from TRBV15 and TRBJ2-7; TRBD2 agrees at 15 bases. The V gene's germline CDR1 is LNHNV and CDR2 YYDKDF (reference sequence). V was clipped by 3 bases and J by 0 bases; unmatched bases: 9. This CDR3 spans 19 amino acids. This chain's CDR3 is CATSSDGLAGGPHSYEQYF. The CDR3 DNA reads TGTGCCACCAGCAGCGATGGACTAGCGGGAGGGCCACACTCCTACGAGCAGTACTTC.

This chain uses TRBV4-1 with TRBJ1-1; TRBD1 agrees at 8 bases. This CDR3 has 15 amino acids. V was clipped by 4 bases and J by 4 bases; unmatched bases: 8. Looked up from germline, CDR1 is MGHRA and CDR2 is YSYEKL. In DNA, the CDR3 is TGCGCCAGCAGCCTAACCCCTGACAGGGGCACTGAAGCTTTCTTT. It encodes CASSLTPDRGTEAFF.

The CDR3 sequence: CASSQESGWREKETQYF. As DNA, the CDR3 is TGCGCCAGCAGCCAAGAGTCGGGGTGGAGAGAAAAAGAGACCCAGTACTTC. The chain carries TRBV4-1 and TRBJ2-5; D is possibly TRBD2 (5 bases). Between the trimmed V and J ends, which lost 0 bases and 3 bases, there was a span of 17 bases. Germline CDR1 is MGHRA and CDR2 is YSYEKL. The CDR3 contains 17 residues.

This clone has just a few counts. Here the CDR3 reads CASTQGGEQYF. The CDR3 DNA sequence: TGTGCCAGCACCCAAGGGGGAGAGCAGTACTTC. This chain uses TRBV27 with TRBJ2-7, with D tentatively TRBD1 (6 bases). Trimming stripped 7 bases from V and 7 bases from J, with 11 bases between. Germline-derived CDR1 and CDR2 are MNHEY and SMNVEV (reference sequence). This CDR3 has 11 residues.

The chain employs TRBV7-9 and TRBJ1-4; 8 nucleotides match TRBD1. Germline V gives CDR1 SEHNR, CDR2 FQNEAQ (reference sequence). The junction had 10 bases not matched to a gene; V was cut back by 5 bases and J by 8 bases. CDR3 length: 15 residues. CDR3 in DNA: TGTGCCAGCAGCCAAACCGGGACAGGCCAAGAAAAACTGTTTTTT. It translates to CASSQTGTGQEKLFF. Looking up the rest from reference TRBV7-9 and TRBJ1-4 gives the full variable domain: DTGVSQNPRHKITKRGQNVTFRCDPISEHNRLYWYRQTLGQGPEFLTYFQNEAQLEKSRLLSDRFSAERPKGSFSTLEIQRTEQGDSAMYLCASSQTGTGQEKLFFGSGTQLSVL.

The V call is TRBV11-3, the J call TRBJ2-1; D is undetermined. Trimming took off 2 bases at V and 3 bases at J, with 8 bases between the two ends. Germline loops: CDR1 SGHNT, CDR2 YENEEA. This CDR3 contains 14 residues. In nucleotides, the CDR3 is TGTGCCAGCAGCTTAAGATCCGGCTACAATGAGCAGTTCTTC. It specifies CASSLRSGYNEQFF.

This clone was recorded a few times. The chain carries TRBV4-1 and TRBJ1-5; 7 nucleotides agree with TRBD1. The V and J ends lost 5 bases and 0 bases, in that order; junction bases with no gene match: 7. There are 16 residues in the CDR3. Germline CDR1 MGHRA, CDR2 YSYEKL. For the CDR3, the DNA is TGCGCCAGCAGCGCGGGACAGATCTATAGCAATCAGCCCCAGCATTTT. This translates into CASSAGQIYSNQPQHF.

The J gene is TRBJ1-2, the V gene TRBV28, with 9 bases fitting TRBD1. The CDR3 is 17 residues long. Per the germline V gene, CDR1 is MDHEN and CDR2 is SYDVKM. Unmatched junction bases numbered 8, after V lost 2 bases and J lost 1 base. CDR3 residues: CASSLGGTGTFNYGYTF. The CDR3 region has the DNA TGTGCCAGCAGTTTAGGGGGGACAGGGACATTTAACTATGGCTACACCTTC.

This chain joins TRBV6-5 and TRBJ1-5; 7 bases are shared with TRBD1. The CDR3 consists of 16 residues. Germline CDR1 is MNHEY and CDR2 is SVGAGI. Unmatched junction bases numbered 9, after V lost 4 bases and J lost 3 bases. CDR3 coding DNA: TGTGCCAGCAGTTTGAAATCTGGACAGGTCAATCAGCCCCAGCATTTT. Protein: CASSLKSGQVNQPQHF.

This chain uses TRBV5-6 with TRBJ1-3, with 7 bases fitting TRBD1. The V and J ends lost 6 bases and 3 bases, in that order; junction bases with no gene match: 9. The length of the CDR3 is 15 residues. CDR1 and CDR2 from the germline V gene are SGHDT and YYEEEE. The CDR3 spells CASTLMTGFGNTIYF. In DNA, the CDR3 is TGTGCCAGCACCTTAATGACAGGGTTTGGAAACACCATATATTTT.

The rearrangement links TRBV19 to TRBJ1-4; D uncertain. Germline V gene lookup returns CDR1 LNHDA and CDR2 SQIVND (reference sequence). Trimming shortened V by 2 bases and J by 0 bases, and 4 bases separated the two germline ends. CDR3 length: 14 residues. Written as DNA, the CDR3 is TGTGCCAGTAGTATACAGGCAACTAATGAAAAACTGTTTTTT. It translates to CASSIQATNEKLFF.

The chain couples TRBV28 to TRBJ2-4; TRBD1 is a possible D gene (5 bases). V was trimmed by 2 bases and J by 0 bases, leaving 14 bases between them. CDR3 length equals 17 residues. Germline CDR1 MDHEN, CDR2 SYDVKM. DNA for the CDR3: TGTGCCAGCAGTTTACTCAGCATGACAGTAGCCAAAAACATTCAGTACTTC. Translation: CASSLLSMTVAKNIQYF.

This clone was picked up one time. J is TRBJ2-3 and V is TRBV7-9, with TRBD2 matching over 13 bases. CDR1 and CDR2 (germline): SEHNR, FQNEAQ (reference sequence). The CDR3 runs to 17 residues. V was pared by 0 bases and J by 4 bases, with 4 bases of the junction left unmatched. The CDR3 loop is CASSLAGLAGPPDTQYF. DNA for the CDR3: TGTGCCAGCAGCTTAGCGGGACTAGCGGGACCTCCAGATACGCAGTATTTT.

This clone was detected only once. This chain joins TRBV11-1 and TRBJ2-7; D is unresolved. Trimming cost V 3 bases and J 3 bases, with 9 bases left between them. Germline V gene data show CDR1 as SGHAT and CDR2 as FQDESV (reference sequence). The CDR3 is made up of 13 amino acids. The CDR3 DNA reads TGTGCCAGCAGCTTGAGAGGAAACTACGAGCAGTACTTC. Translating gives CASSLRGNYEQYF.

This clone came up a few times. J is TRBJ2-7 and V is TRBV5-1, with 7 bases matching TRBD2. Germline V CDR1 and CDR2: SGHRS, YFSETQ. CDR3 size: 13 residues. The V gene end was trimmed by 0 bases and the J gene end by 3 bases; junction bases not matched to a gene: 0. CDR3 protein: CASSLASGYEQYF. The CDR3 bases are TGCGCCAGCAGCTTGGCTAGCGGCTACGAGCAGTACTTC.

The chain couples TRBV5-5 to TRBJ1-2; tentative D call: TRBD1 (6 bases). Germline V gives CDR1 SGHKS, CDR2 YYEKEE (reference sequence). V dropped 3 bases and J dropped 2 bases, with 14 bases sitting between them. The CDR3 loop spans 15 amino acids. The CDR3 sequence: CASSWGTLDNYGYTF. CDR3 DNA sequence: TGTGCCAGCAGCTGGGGGACACTAGACAACTATGGCTACACCTTC.

This sequence joins TRBV28 and TRBJ1-5, with 8 bases identical to TRBD1. The CDR3 totals 15 residues. CDR1 is MDHEN, CDR2 SYDVKM, per germline. Trimming at V came to 4 bases and at J to 9 bases, leaving 11 bases not matched to a gene. Here the CDR3 reads CASSSDRVERMPQHF. For the CDR3, the DNA is TGTGCCAGCAGTTCGGACAGGGTGGAAAGGATGCCCCAGCATTTT.

This chain connects TRBV15 to TRBJ2-2; no firm D call. The ends were cut back, 1 base at V and 8 bases at J, with 11 bases in the middle. Per the germline V gene, CDR1 is LNHNV and CDR2 is YYDKDF (reference sequence). The CDR3 extends over 14 amino acids. CDR3 sequence reads: CATSRGQVVGELFF. The CDR3 DNA reads TGTGCCACCAGCAGAGGGCAAGTGGTTGGGGAGCTGTTTTTT.

This chain connects TRBV7-8 to TRBJ2-1; 8 nucleotides agree with TRBD2. J was trimmed by 8 bases and V by 2 bases; bases with no gene match: 5. Germline V gene lookup returns CDR1 SGHVS and CDR2 FQNEAQ. The CDR3 totals 14 residues. This chain's CDR3 is CASSLRSGSHEQFF. The CDR3 bases are TGTGCCAGCAGCTTAAGAAGCGGGAGTCATGAGCAGTTCTTC. Using reference TRBV7-8 and TRBJ2-1 for the parts outside the CDR3, the full variable domain is GAGVSQSPRYKVAKRGQDVALRCDPISGHVSLFWYQQALGQGPEFLTYFQNEAQLDKSGLPSDRFFAERPEGSVSTLKIQRTQQEDSAVYLCASSLRSGSHEQFFGPGTRLTVL.

The CDR3 DNA reads as TGTGCCAGCAGTTTCGATACAGGCACAAGGAACATTCAGTACTTC. Translation gives CASSFDTGTRNIQYF. V is TRBV28 and J is TRBJ2-4; maybe TRBD1 (5 bases). The CDR3 extends over 15 amino acids. V was clipped by 3 bases and J by 7 bases, with 16 bases between them. Germline lookup yields CDR1 MDHEN and CDR2 SYDVKM.

V and J are TRBV28 and TRBJ2-2; weak D call: TRBD1 (6 bases). Germline V gene data show CDR1 as MDHEN and CDR2 as SYDVKM. The CDR3 contains 15 residues. Trimming cost V 5 bases and J 1 base, with 11 bases left between them. The CDR3 reads CASSPRDKNTGELFF. CDR3 sequence (DNA): TGTGCCAGCAGTCCCCGGGACAAGAACACCGGGGAGCTGTTTTTT.

V usage is TRBV6-1 and J usage is TRBJ1-1; 7 bases are shared with TRBD1. With 5 bases clipped from V and 7 bases from J, the junction kept 7 bases outside the gene matches. CDR1 and CDR2 from the germline V gene are MNHNS and SASEGT. The length of the CDR3 is 13 residues. Here the CDR3 reads CASSPRQGREAFF. CDR3 nucleotides: TGTGCCAGCAGTCCCCGACAGGGCCGTGAAGCTTTCTTT.

This clone was observed once. The chain carries TRBV18 and TRBJ1-5, with D unresolved. Germline V gene data show CDR1 as KGHSH and CDR2 as LQKENI. Trimming stripped 2 bases from V and 3 bases from J, with 5 bases between. CDR3 length equals 13 residues. The CDR3 region is CASSPDINQPQHF. The CDR3, as DNA: TGTGCCAGCTCACCAGACATCAATCAGCCCCAGCATTTT.

This chain joins TRBV6-1 and TRBJ2-7; D may be TRBD1 (6 bases). Germline CDR1 MNHNS, CDR2 SASEGT. V lost 4 bases and J lost 6, with 31 bases in between. The CDR3 totals 19 residues. CDR3: CASSANRLRGPRPLREQYF. DNA of the CDR3: TGTGCCAGCAGTGCCAATCGTCTCAGGGGCCCAAGGCCTCTACGCGAGCAGTACTTC.

V and J are TRBV28 and TRBJ2-4; 12 nucleotides line up with TRBD2. CDR1 is MDHEN, CDR2 SYDVKM, per germline. V lost 3 bases, J lost 8 bases, and 17 bases stayed unmatched. CDR3 length: 19 residues. CDR3 in DNA: TGTGCCAGCAGTTTTATACAGCTGAAGACTAGCGGGAGCCAGTACATTCAGTACTTC. This encodes CASSFIQLKTSGSQYIQYF. The full variable domain, in which reference TRBV28 and TRBJ2-4 provide the parts outside the CDR3, is DVKVTQSSRYLVKRTGEKVFLECVQDMDHENMFWYRQDPGLGLRLIYFSYDVKMKEKGDIPEGYSVSREKKERFSLILESASTNQTSMYLCASSFIQLKTSGSQYIQYFGAGTRLSVL.

The rearrangement uses TRBV5-1 and TRBJ2-3; 8 bases map to TRBD2. This CDR3 comprises 15 residues. Germline V gene lookup returns CDR1 SGHRS and CDR2 YFSETQ. Trimming removed 0 bases from V and 5 bases from J; junction bases left unmatched: 5. CDR3 coding DNA: TGCGCCAGCAGCTTGGGTAGCGGGACCAAAGATACGCAGTATTTT. Protein product: CASSLGSGTKDTQYF.